This is a list of T cell receptor beta chains from one sample in a study of shared clonotypes between healthy human individuals. The method was immunoSEQ multiplex PCR; TCRdb's version includes in-frame clones alone and lacks a portion of them. Of about 2.2 million clones detected, roughly 95% appear once; the ten largest clones hold less than 2%. The sequencing input was naive CD8+ T cells from PBMCs. The receptor set was obtained from a man aged 18 to 30 in good health. Some clones in this sample may be carry-over from other donors' samples. CDR3s include the opening cysteine and the closing phenylalanine or tryptophan. The order of the fields is clone size, V gene, D gene, J gene, CDR3 length, CDR3 protein, CDR3 DNA. D genes are given only for firm matches. Size tells how often a clone was seen (once, few, many) or the class of an expanded clone, and some rows leave it out.

few	TRBV7-9	.	TRBJ2-4	16	CASSLEGLGTKNIQYF	TGTGCCAGCAGCTTAGAAGGCTTGGGGACCAAAAACATTCAGTACTTC
.	TRBV7-6	TRBD1	TRBJ2-7	13	CASSTGARYEQYF	TGTGCCAGCAGCACAGGGGCACGGTACGAGCAGTACTTC
.	TRBV7-2	TRBD1	TRBJ2-4	15	CASSTLAGGKNIQYF	TGTGCCAGCAGCACACTGGCAGGGGGCAAAAACATTCAGTACTTC
once	TRBV29-1	TRBD1	TRBJ2-7	14	CSVEMGQVSDEQYF	TGCAGCGTTGAAATGGGACAGGTATCTGACGAGCAGTACTTC
.	TRBV14	TRBD2	TRBJ2-7	16	CASSQLLAGPGYEQYF	TGTGCCAGCAGCCAACTCCTAGCGGGCCCAGGCTACGAGCAGTACTTC
.	TRBV19	.	TRBJ2-1	18	CASSIDGGSSYSYNEQFF	TGTGCCAGTAGTATAGATGGGGGCTCCAGCTACTCCTACAATGAGCAGTTCTTC
once	TRBV11-2	.	TRBJ1-2	15	CASSLGAGSNYGYTF	TGTGCCAGCAGCTTAGGGGCAGGCTCTAACTATGGCTACACCTTC
.	TRBV7-2	TRBD1	TRBJ2-1	16	CASSHYRGPTYNEQFF	TGTGCCAGCAGCCACTACAGGGGGCCCACCTACAATGAGCAGTTCTTC
.	TRBV7-6	.	TRBJ2-3	14	CASKFDYSTDTQYF	TGTGCCAGCAAGTTTGACTATAGCACAGATACGCAGTATTTT
.	TRBV27	.	TRBJ1-5	14	CASSFVHSNQPQHF	TGTGCCAGCAGTTTTGTCCATAGCAATCAGCCCCAGCATTTT
.	TRBV9	TRBD1	TRBJ2-4	18	CASSVGARDRKAKNIQYF	TGTGCCAGCAGCGTAGGAGCGAGGGACAGAAAAGCCAAAAACATTCAGTACTTC
.	TRBV4-1	TRBD1	TRBJ2-3	18	CASSQPGRAGGLTDTQYF	TGCGCCAGCAGCCAACCGGGGCGGGCAGGGGGCCTCACAGATACGCAGTATTTT
.	TRBV4-1	TRBD2	TRBJ2-7	15	CASSQESSGHYEQYF	TGCGCCAGCAGCCAAGAGTCTAGCGGGCACTACGAGCAGTACTTC
.	TRBV25-1	TRBD2	TRBJ2-1	14	CASARAGDGGEQFF	TGTGCCAGCGCAAGAGCGGGGGATGGAGGTGAGCAGTTCTTC
.	TRBV2	.	TRBJ1-5	9	CASGQPQHF	TGTGCCAGCGGACAGCCCCAGCATTTT
.	TRBV5-6	TRBD1	TRBJ1-6	15	CASSWARGPPSPLHF	TGTGCCAGCAGCTGGGCAAGGGGGCCCCCCTCACCCCTCCACTTT
.	TRBV7-3	TRBD2	TRBJ2-1	14	CASSLGSSGNEQFF	TGTGCCAGCAGCTTAGGTTCTAGCGGGAATGAGCAGTTCTTC
.	TRBV30	.	TRBJ2-1	13	CAWSATSWFEQFF	TGTGCCTGGAGTGCCACGAGCTGGTTTGAGCAGTTCTTC
.	TRBV7-6	.	TRBJ2-1	16	CASSSRWDTSYNEQFF	TGTGCCAGCAGCTCGCGGTGGGACACCTCCTACAATGAGCAGTTCTTC
.	TRBV6-1	TRBD1	TRBJ1-5	14	CAGWTGGLNQPQHF	TGTGCCGGATGGACAGGGGGCCTGAATCAGCCCCAGCATTTT
.	TRBV28	TRBD2	TRBJ2-2	18	CASSARTSGRGITGELFF	TGTGCCAGCAGTGCCCGGACTAGCGGGCGGGGCATCACCGGGGAGCTGTTTTTT
.	TRBV6-5	.	TRBJ2-7	12	CASSSGHYEQYF	TGTGCCAGCAGCTCAGGCCACTACGAGCAGTACTTC
once	TRBV5-1	.	TRBJ1-2	16	CASSLAGEGANYGYTF	TGCGCCAGCAGCTTGGCCGGGGAAGGGGCTAACTATGGCTACACCTTC
.	TRBV19	TRBD1	TRBJ1-2	14	CASSIGTGNNGYTF	TGTGCCAGTAGTATAGGGACAGGGAATAATGGCTACACCTTC
.	TRBV27	TRBD2	TRBJ2-7	15	CASSLSRTSRVEQYF	TGTGCCAGCAGTTTATCGCGGACTAGTAGGGTCGAGCAGTACTTC
.	TRBV29-1	.	TRBJ2-3	17	CSVEGSKLDGSTDTQYF	TGCAGCGTTGAAGGGTCCAAATTGGACGGGAGCACAGATACGCAGTATTTT